This paragraph covers one T cell receptor beta chain sequence. This sample stems from a study of spatial heterogeneity in lung cancer. Time point here: blood at routine non-recurrence follow-up after resection. CDR3 length equals 15 residues. CDR1 is MNHEY and CDR2 is SMNVEV in the germline V gene (reference sequence). Germline trimming cut 1 base from V and 4 bases from J; bases unmatched to any gene: 4. TCRdb recomputed calls from the 5' RACE reads with MiXCR, one row per CDR3 protein. The sample gives 110,000 or so distinct CDR3 sequences, 9.5% to 14% of which show up once; less than 25% is in the top ten.

The sample was PBMCs, taken at follow-up. The chain has TRBV27 and TRBJ1-5; 7 bases align to TRBD1. The TCR comes from a female donor with early-stage non-small cell lung cancer. The CDR3 DNA is TGTGCCAGCAGTTTATTAGGGGGCTCGAATCAGCCCCAGCATTTT. Encoded protein: CASSLLGGSNQPQHF.